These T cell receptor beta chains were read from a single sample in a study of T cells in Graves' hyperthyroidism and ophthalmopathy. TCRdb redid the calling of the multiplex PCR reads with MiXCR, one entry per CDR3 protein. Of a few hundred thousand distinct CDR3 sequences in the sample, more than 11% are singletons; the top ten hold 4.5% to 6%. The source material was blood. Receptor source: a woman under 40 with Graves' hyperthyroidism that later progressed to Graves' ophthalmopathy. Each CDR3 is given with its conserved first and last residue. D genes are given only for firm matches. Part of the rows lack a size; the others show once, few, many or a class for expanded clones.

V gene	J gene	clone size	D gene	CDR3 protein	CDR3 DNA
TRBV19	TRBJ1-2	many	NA	CASSWAENYGYTF	TGTGCCAGTAGTTGGGCGGAGAACTATGGCTACACCTTC
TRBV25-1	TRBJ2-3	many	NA	CASSQTGTDTQYF	TGTGCCAGCAGCCAGACAGGCACAGATACGCAGTATTTT
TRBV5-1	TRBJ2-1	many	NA	CASSPRVRVYNEQFF	TGCGCCAGCAGCCCTCGGGTCAGGGTCTACAATGAGCAGTTCTTC
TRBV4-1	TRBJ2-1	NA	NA	CASSQAKGPHNEQFF	TGCGCCAGCAGCCAAGCAAAGGGGCCTCACAATGAGCAGTTCTTC
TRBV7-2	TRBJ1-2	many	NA	CASSSERGEAHGYTF	TGTGCCAGCAGCTCCGAGAGGGGCGAGGCCCATGGCTACACCTTC
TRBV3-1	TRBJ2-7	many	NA	CASSQRGASYEQYF	TGTGCCAGCAGCCAACGGGGGGCCTCCTACGAGCAGTACTTC
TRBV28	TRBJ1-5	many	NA	CASSLFVEVSNQPQHF	TGTGCCAGCAGTTTATTTGTCGAGGTTAGCAATCAGCCCCAGCATTTT
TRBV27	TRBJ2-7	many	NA	CASSTGTALGEQYF	TGTGCCAGCAGCACCGGGACGGCACTGGGAGAGCAGTACTTC
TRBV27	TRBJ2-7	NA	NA	CASSFGRGNYEQYF	TGTGCCAGCAGTTTCGGGCGGGGCAACTACGAGCAGTACTTC
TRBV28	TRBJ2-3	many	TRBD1	CASSSPRNRGATDTQYF	TGTGCCAGCAGTTCGCCCCGCAACAGGGGAGCCACAGATACGCAGTATTTT
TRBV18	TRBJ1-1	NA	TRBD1	CASSPPLGGRGEAFF	TGTGCCAGCTCACCCCCCTTAGGGGGCAGAGGGGAAGCTTTCTTT
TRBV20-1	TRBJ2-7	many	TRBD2	CSARASGITLSSYEQYF	TGCAGTGCTAGAGCTAGCGGGATCACGTTGAGCTCCTACGAGCAGTACTTC
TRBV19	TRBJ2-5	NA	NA	CASKGVETQYF	TGTGCCAGTAAAGGGGTGGAGACCCAGTACTTC
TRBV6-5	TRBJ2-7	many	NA	CASSYSWGLYEQYF	TGTGCCAGCAGTTACTCGTGGGGTTTGTACGAGCAGTACTTC
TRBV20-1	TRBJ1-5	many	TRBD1	CSAGTRDSNQPQHF	TGCAGTGCTGGAACCCGGGACAGTAATCAGCCCCAGCATTTT
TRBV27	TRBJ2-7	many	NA	CARPGRGGHEQYF	TGTGCCAGGCCGGGGCGAGGCGGCCACGAGCAGTACTTC
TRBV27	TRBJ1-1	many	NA	CASFSMGWNTEAFF	TGTGCCTCCTTCAGCATGGGGTGGAACACTGAAGCTTTCTTT
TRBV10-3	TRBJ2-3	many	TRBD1	CAISPGTGADTQYF	TGTGCCATCAGTCCCGGGACAGGGGCAGATACGCAGTATTTT
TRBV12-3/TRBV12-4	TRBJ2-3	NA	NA	CASSLGVWGTQYF	TGTGCCAGCAGTTTAGGGGTTTGGGGAACGCAGTATTTT
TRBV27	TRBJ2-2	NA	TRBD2	CASSPRLAEGSAGELFF	TGTGCCAGCAGTCCCCGACTAGCGGAGGGTTCCGCCGGGGAGCTGTTTTTT
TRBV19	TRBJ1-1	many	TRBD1	CASRAGGATEAFF	TGTGCCAGTCGTGCAGGGGGGGCCACTGAAGCTTTCTTT
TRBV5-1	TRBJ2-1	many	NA	CASSLYGSDEQFF	TGCGCCAGCAGCTTGTACGGGAGTGATGAGCAGTTCTTC
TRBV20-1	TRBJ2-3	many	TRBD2	CSARVASGSTDTQYF	TGCAGTGCTAGAGTGGCTAGCGGGAGTACAGATACGCAGTATTTT
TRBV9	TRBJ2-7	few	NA	CASSGPPLHDEQYF	TGTGCCAGCAGCGGGCCACCCCTACACGACGAGCAGTACTTC
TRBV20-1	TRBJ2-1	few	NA	CSARQGPYNEQFF	TGCAGTGCTAGACAGGGGCCCTACAATGAGCAGTTCTTC
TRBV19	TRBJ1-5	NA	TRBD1	CASSPTSGTGGNQPQHF	TGTGCCAGTAGCCCTACCTCCGGGACAGGGGGCAATCAGCCCCAGCATTTT
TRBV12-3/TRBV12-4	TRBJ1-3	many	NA	CASSWGGSISGNTIYF	TGTGCCAGCAGTTGGGGGGGATCTATCTCTGGAAACACCATATATTTT
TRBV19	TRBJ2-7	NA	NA	CASSPSTKNEQYF	TGTGCCAGTAGTCCGTCGACAAAGAACGAGCAGTACTTC
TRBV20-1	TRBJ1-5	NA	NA	CSAEDRTNQPQHF	TGCAGTGCCGAAGACAGGACTAATCAGCCCCAGCATTTT
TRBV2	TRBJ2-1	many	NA	CASSVVGVSDEQFF	TGTGCCAGCAGTGTAGTCGGGGTCAGCGATGAGCAGTTCTTC
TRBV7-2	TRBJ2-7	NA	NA	CASSQIDRTYEQYF	TGTGCCAGCAGCCAAATCGACAGAACCTACGAGCAGTACTTC
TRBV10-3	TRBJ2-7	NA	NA	CASGVDSPYEQYF	TGTGCCTCGGGAGTTGACAGCCCCTACGAGCAGTACTTC
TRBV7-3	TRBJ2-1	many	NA	CASSSINNEQFF	TGTGCCAGCAGCTCGATTAATAATGAGCAGTTCTTC
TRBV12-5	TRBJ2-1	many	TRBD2	CATQEVGRDNEQFF	TGTGCTACCCAAGAAGTCGGGAGGGACAATGAGCAGTTCTTC
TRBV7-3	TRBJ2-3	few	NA	CASSLDGTNTDTQYF	TGTGCCAGCAGCTTAGACGGGACCAACACAGATACGCAGTATTTT
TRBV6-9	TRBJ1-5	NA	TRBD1	CASSWDSSNQPQHF	TGTGCCAGCAGTTGGGACAGCAGCAATCAGCCCCAGCATTTT
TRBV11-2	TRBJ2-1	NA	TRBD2	CASSQGTSGRVGAADEQFF	TGTGCCAGCAGCCAAGGGACTAGCGGGAGGGTCGGCGCGGCGGATGAGCAGTTCTTC
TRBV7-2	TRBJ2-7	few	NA	CASSRAWGYEQYF	TGTGCCAGCAGCCGGGCCTGGGGTTACGAGCAGTACTTC
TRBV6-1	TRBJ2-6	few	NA	CATGVSSGANVLTF	TGTGCCACAGGGGTTTCCTCTGGGGCCAACGTCCTGACTTTC
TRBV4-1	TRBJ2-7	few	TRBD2	CASSQRLAGAIEQYF	TGCGCCAGCAGCCAACGGCTAGCGGGAGCTATCGAGCAGTACTTC
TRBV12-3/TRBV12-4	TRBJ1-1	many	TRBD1	CASRPTGGSTEAFF	TGTGCCAGCAGACCTACAGGGGGTAGCACTGAAGCTTTCTTT
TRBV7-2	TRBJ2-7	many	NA	CASSLAGQSEIYEQYF	TGTGCCAGCAGCTTAGCAGGCCAGAGTGAAATCTACGAGCAGTACTTC
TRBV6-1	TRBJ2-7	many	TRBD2	CASKALAGKVTRLSYEQYF	TGTGCCAGCAAGGCGCTAGCGGGAAAAGTAACCCGTCTTTCCTACGAGCAGTACTTC
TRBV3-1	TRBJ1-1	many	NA	CASSTDRNTEAFF	TGTGCCAGCAGTACGGACAGGAACACTGAAGCTTTCTTT
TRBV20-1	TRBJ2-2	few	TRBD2	CMGRLAETTGELFF	TGCATGGGTAGACTAGCGGAGACCACCGGGGAGCTGTTTTTT
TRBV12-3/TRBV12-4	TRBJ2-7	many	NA	CASSRGTFTYEQYF	TGTGCCAGCAGTCGCGGGACATTTACCTACGAGCAGTACTTC
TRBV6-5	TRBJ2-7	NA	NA	CASSYTSWQPVYEQYF	TGTGCCAGCAGTTACACCAGCTGGCAGCCAGTATACGAGCAGTACTTC
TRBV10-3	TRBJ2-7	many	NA	CATGIGGGRSYEQYF	TGTGCCACAGGCATTGGGGGAGGCCGGTCCTACGAGCAGTACTTC
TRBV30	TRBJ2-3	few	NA	CAWSEKGTTDTQYF	TGTGCCTGGAGCGAGAAGGGGACCACAGATACGCAGTATTTT
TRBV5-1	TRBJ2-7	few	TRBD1	CASSLEPGTGNEQYF	TGCGCCAGCAGCTTGGAACCCGGGACAGGGAACGAGCAGTACTTC
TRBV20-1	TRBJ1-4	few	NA	CSGLRSEKLFF	TGCAGTGGTTTGCGGAGTGAAAAACTGTTTTTT